This T cell receptor (beta chain) was sequenced for a study of OX40 agonist ivuxolimab in advanced cancers. Study at large: Ivuxolimab is an agonistic anti-OX40 (CD134) antibody, and patients were treated with it. Three patients, one with hepatocellular carcinoma and two with cutaneous melanoma, achieved partial responses. Previous treatment with anti-PD-1, anti-PD-L1 or anti-CTLA-4 therapy was allowed; 30% to 50% had received some.

CDR1 and CDR2 from the germline V gene are SGHTA and FQGNSA. The CDR3 contains 15 residues. Trimming removed 5 bases from V and 6 bases from J, with 16 bases in between. The data were produced by immunoSEQ multiplex PCR, yet TCRdb's version contains in-frame clones alone and is incomplete. Of over 75,000 clones listed, 92% are singletons. This receptor was obtained from an adult with an advanced solid tumor such as melanoma, head and neck, liver or kidney cancer. Specimen: CD4+ or CD8+ T cells sorted from blood, collected in a trial of the OX40 agonist ivuxolimab. This chain links TRBV7-2 with TRBJ1-4; TRBD1 might be the D (6 bases). The CDR3 is CASSTIQGAHEKLFF. The DNA for the CDR3 is TGTGCCAGCAGCACAATACAGGGAGCCCATGAAAAACTGTTTTTT. The whole variable domain, remainder taken from reference TRBV7-2 and TRBJ1-4, is GAGVSQSPSNKVTEKGKDVELRCDPISGHTALYWYRQSLGQGLEFLIYFQGNSAPDKSGLPSDRFSAERTGGSVSTLTIQRTQQEDSAVYLCASSTIQGAHEKLFFGSGTQLSVL.